This T cell receptor beta chain was obtained from a study of blood T cell repertoires in COVID-19. Study details: Samples taken during acute and convalescent COVID-19 were collected in the United States, Italy and Spain. T cells, B-cell-depleted T cells, or PBMCs supplied cDNA or gDNA.

This CDR3 contains 13 residues. The V gene's germline CDR1 is SGHRS and CDR2 YFSETQ. V gave up 0 bases and J gave up 3 bases, with 3 bases separating them. In the original processing: It was from reference gene primer amplification that nucleated cell counts were estimated. Produced via immunoSEQ multiplex PCR; TCRdb's table is partial and in-frame only. The V and J calls and clone size are taken from that table; D and trimming were inferred from the DNA. This sample has about 94,000 clones; 80% occur once, and the top ten carry 15% to 20%. Sequencing was done on a sample of peripheral blood. The TCR comes from a human donor in a cohort sampled during active COVID-19. The rearrangement uses TRBV5-1 and TRBJ2-2; D gene unclear. The CDR3 nucleotides read TGCGCCAGCAGCTTGGCAGACACCGGGGAGCTGTTTTTT. Translating it yields CASSLADTGELFF.